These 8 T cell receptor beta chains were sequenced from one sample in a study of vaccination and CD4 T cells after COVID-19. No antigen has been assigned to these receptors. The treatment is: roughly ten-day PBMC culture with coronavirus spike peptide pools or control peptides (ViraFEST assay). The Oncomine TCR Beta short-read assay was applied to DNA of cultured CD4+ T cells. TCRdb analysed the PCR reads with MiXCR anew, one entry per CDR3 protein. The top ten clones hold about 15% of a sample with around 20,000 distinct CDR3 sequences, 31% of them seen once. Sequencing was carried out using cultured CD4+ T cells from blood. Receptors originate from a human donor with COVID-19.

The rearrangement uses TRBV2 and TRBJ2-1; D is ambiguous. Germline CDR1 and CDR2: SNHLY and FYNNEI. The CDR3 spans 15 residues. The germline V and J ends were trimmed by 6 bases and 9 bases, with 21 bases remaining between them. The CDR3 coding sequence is TGTGCCAGCAGCGATACCGGGCCCCCCCTTACTGAGCAGTTCTTC. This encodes CASSDTGPPLTEQFF.

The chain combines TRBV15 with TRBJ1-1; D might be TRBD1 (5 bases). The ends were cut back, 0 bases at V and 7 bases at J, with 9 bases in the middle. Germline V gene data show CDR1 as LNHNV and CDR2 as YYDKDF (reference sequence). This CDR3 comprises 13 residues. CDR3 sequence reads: CATSRERGFEAFF. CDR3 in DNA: TGTGCCACCAGCAGAGAACGGGGGTTTGAAGCTTTCTTT.

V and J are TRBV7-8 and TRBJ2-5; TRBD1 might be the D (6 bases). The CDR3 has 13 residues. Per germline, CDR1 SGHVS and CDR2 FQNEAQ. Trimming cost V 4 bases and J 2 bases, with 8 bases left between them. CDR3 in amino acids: CASSSGQQETQYF. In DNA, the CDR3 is TGTGCCAGCAGCTCCGGACAGCAAGAGACCCAGTACTTC.

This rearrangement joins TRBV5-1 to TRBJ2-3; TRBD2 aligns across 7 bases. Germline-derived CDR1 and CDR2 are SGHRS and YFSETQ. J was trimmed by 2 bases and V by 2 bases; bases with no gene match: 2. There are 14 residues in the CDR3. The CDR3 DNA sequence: TGCGCCAGCAGCTTCGGGAGGACCACAGATACGCAGTATTTT. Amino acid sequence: CASSFGRTTDTQYF.

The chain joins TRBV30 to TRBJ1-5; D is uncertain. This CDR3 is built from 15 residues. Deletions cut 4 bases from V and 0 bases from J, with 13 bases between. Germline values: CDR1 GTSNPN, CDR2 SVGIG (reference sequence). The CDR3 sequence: CAWTHGQVSNQPQHF. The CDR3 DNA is TGTGCCTGGACCCACGGGCAGGTTAGCAATCAGCCCCAGCATTTT.

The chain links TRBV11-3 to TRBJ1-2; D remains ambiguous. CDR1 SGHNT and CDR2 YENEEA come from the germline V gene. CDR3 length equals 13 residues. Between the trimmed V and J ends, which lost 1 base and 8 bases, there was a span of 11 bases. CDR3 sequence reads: CASSLGGGLGYTF. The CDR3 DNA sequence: TGTGCCAGCAGCTTAGGGGGTGGCCTGGGCTACACCTTC. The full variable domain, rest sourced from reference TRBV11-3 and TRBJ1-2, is EAGVVQSPRYKIIEKKQPVAFWCNPISGHNTLYWYLQNLGQGPELLIRYENEEAVDDSQLPKDRFSAERLKGVDSTLKIQPAELGDSAVYLCASSLGGGLGYTFGSGTRLTVV.

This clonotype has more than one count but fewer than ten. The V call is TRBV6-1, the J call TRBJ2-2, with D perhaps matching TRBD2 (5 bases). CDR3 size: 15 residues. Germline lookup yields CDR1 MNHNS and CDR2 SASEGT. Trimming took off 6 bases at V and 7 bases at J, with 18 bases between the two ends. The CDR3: CASRSGISTFGELFF. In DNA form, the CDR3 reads TGTGCCAGCAGATCCGGGATCTCAACTTTCGGGGAGCTGTTTTTT.

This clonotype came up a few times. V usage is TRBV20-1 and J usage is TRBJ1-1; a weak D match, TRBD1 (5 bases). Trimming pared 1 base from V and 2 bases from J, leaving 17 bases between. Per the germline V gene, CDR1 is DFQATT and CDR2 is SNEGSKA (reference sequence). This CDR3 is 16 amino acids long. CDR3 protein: CSARAPVGAVNTEAFF. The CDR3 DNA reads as TGCAGTGCTAGAGCCCCCGTAGGGGCGGTAAACACTGAAGCTTTCTTT.